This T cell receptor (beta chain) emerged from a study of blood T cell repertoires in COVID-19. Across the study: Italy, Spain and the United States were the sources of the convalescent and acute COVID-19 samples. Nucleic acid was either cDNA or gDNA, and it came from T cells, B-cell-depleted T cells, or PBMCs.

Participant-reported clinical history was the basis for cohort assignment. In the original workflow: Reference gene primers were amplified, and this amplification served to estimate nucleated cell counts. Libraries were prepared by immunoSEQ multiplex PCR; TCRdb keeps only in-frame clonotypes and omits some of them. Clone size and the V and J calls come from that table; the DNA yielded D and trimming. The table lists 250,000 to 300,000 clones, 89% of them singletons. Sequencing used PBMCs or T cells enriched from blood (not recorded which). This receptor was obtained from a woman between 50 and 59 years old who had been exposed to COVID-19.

The CDR3 DNA sequence: TGTGCCAGCAGTACAGGACAGGGGAGGGGACAGCCCCAGCATTTT. Protein: CASSTGQGRGQPQHF. V is TRBV28 and J is TRBJ1-5; the match to TRBD1 covers 9 bases. The CDR3 runs to 15 residues. With V trimmed by 5 bases and J by 7 bases, 9 bases remained unmatched. Germline CDR1 reads MDHEN; CDR2 reads SYDVKM.